Following are 27 T cell receptor beta chains from one sample sequenced in a study of blood T cell repertoires in COVID-19. The method was immunoSEQ multiplex PCR; TCRdb's version includes in-frame clones alone and lacks a portion of them. The top ten hold almost 6% of the sample, which has some 48,000 clones, 70% to 90% seen once. The source material was peripheral blood. The receptors come from a woman aged 55-75 years with acute or convalescent COVID-19.

The V gene is TRBV12-3 or TRBV12-4, the J gene TRBJ1-1; perhaps TRBD1 as D (6 bases). Trimming removed 3 bases at V and 6 bases at J, with 11 bases between. The CDR3 is 13 residues long. In DNA, the CDR3 is TGTGCCAGCAGTTTTACAGGGCGCGCTGAAGCTTTCTTT. Translated: CASSFTGRAEAFF.

The chain recombines TRBV6-5 with TRBJ1-5; 8 nucleotides line up with TRBD1. V lost 6 bases and J lost 2; bases outside the gene matches: 3. Germline assignment: CDR1 MNHEY and CDR2 SVGAGI. The CDR3 spans 14 residues. CDR3 in amino acids: CASRGTGGNQPQHF. The CDR3 region has the DNA TGTGCCAGCAGGGGGACAGGAGGCAATCAGCCCCAGCATTTT.

This chain uses TRBV5-6 with TRBJ2-5; 11 nucleotides line up with TRBD1. CDR3 length: 15 residues. Germline V CDR1 and CDR2: SGHDT, YYEEEE. Losses at the gene ends were 3 bases for V and 4 bases for J; bases not matched to a gene: 5. CDR3 residues: CASSYGQGATETQYF. CDR3 DNA: TGTGCCAGCAGCTACGGACAGGGGGCTACAGAGACCCAGTACTTC.

The chain carries TRBV6-2 or TRBV6-3 and TRBJ2-7, with a weak D call TRBD2 (6 bases). Germline V gene lookup returns CDR1 MNHEY and CDR2 SVGEGT. Trimming cost V 5 bases and J 4 bases, with 30 bases left between them. The CDR3 extends over 19 amino acids. The CDR3, as DNA: TGTGCCAGCAGTAACCAAGAACTTAGGACTAACCAAGGACGTTACGAGCAGTACTTC. Its translation: CASSNQELRTNQGRYEQYF.

The J gene is TRBJ2-5, the V gene TRBV7-8; TRBD2 aligns across 9 bases. V lost 5 bases to trimming and J lost 5 bases; unmatched junction nucleotides: 12. CDR1 is SGHVS and CDR2 is FQNEAQ in the germline V gene. The CDR3 runs 16 residues. CDR3 protein: CASSRNGGGGSETQYF. CDR3 sequence (DNA): TGTGCCAGCAGCCGAAACGGCGGGGGGGGCAGTGAGACCCAGTACTTC.

V is TRBV21-1 and J is TRBJ2-7; whether TRBD2, the table's D call, matches the DNA was not checked. TRBV21-1 is a pseudogene. The CDR3 spans 15 residues. CDR3 DNA: TGTGCCAGCAGCAAGGGCGGGAGGGCCTCCTACGAGCAGTACTTC. Translated, it gives CASSKGGRASYEQYF.

The chain joins TRBV5-1 to TRBJ2-2, with D perhaps matching TRBD2 (5 bases). Germline CDR1 reads SGHRS; CDR2 reads YFSETQ. The germline V and J ends were trimmed by 5 bases and 5 bases, with 13 bases remaining between them. The CDR3 spans 14 residues. CDR3: CASRERPGTGELFF. For the CDR3, the DNA is TGCGCCAGCAGGGAAAGGCCGGGGACCGGGGAGCTGTTTTTT.

The chain employs TRBV6-5 and TRBJ1-2; no firm D call. Germline loops: CDR1 MNHEY, CDR2 SVGAGI. V lost 7 bases, J lost 4 bases, and 16 bases lay in between. This CDR3 spans 14 amino acids. The CDR3 region is CASIFDTEFYGYTF. The CDR3 DNA is TGTGCCAGCATTTTTGATACAGAGTTCTATGGCTACACCTTC.

The gene calls are TRBV2 and TRBJ2-3, with 7 bases aligning to TRBD2. The CDR3 length is 15 residues. The junction had 6 bases not matched to a gene; V was cut back by 6 bases and J by 0 bases. Germline V gene lookup returns CDR1 SNHLY and CDR2 FYNNEI. In nucleotides, the CDR3 is TGTGCCAGCAGCGCTAGCGGATCTAGCACAGATACGCAGTATTTT. It specifies CASSASGSSTDTQYF.

This chain links TRBV19 with TRBJ2-2; 8 nucleotides agree with TRBD1. Trimming removed 6 bases from V and 5 bases from J; junction bases left unmatched: 11. Germline V gene lookup returns CDR1 LNHDA and CDR2 SQIVND (reference sequence). The CDR3 consists of 16 residues. In nucleotides, the CDR3 is TGTGCCAGTAGCTCCGGACAGGGCTTCTTTACCGGGGAGCTGTTTTTT. Translation gives CASSSGQGFFTGELFF.

This chain joins TRBV7-2 and TRBJ2-5; 10 bases are a match to TRBD1. CDR1 SGHTA and CDR2 FQGNSA come from the germline V gene. V dropped 5 bases and J dropped 2; count of bases not matched to a gene: 5. This CDR3 region has 15 residues. The CDR3 region is CASSRWGQGQETQYF. The CDR3, as DNA: TGTGCCAGCAGCCGTTGGGGACAGGGGCAAGAGACCCAGTACTTC. Based on the CDR3 plus reference TRBV7-2 and TRBJ2-5, the full variable domain is GAGVSQSPSNKVTEKGKDVELRCDPISGHTALYWYRQSLGQGLEFLIYFQGNSAPDKSGLPSDRFSAERTGGSVSTLTIQRTQQEDSAVYLCASSRWGQGQETQYFGPGTRLLVL.

This chain connects TRBV29-1 to TRBJ2-7; unclear D gene. The germline V gene encodes CDR1 SQVTM and CDR2 ANQGSEA. The CDR3 totals 13 residues. Trimming removed 4 bases from V and 2 bases from J, with 12 bases in between. The chain's CDR3 is CSVVRQHTYEQYF. Written as DNA, the CDR3 is TGCAGCGTTGTTCGACAACACACCTACGAGCAGTACTTC.

This clone has a handful of counts. This sequence joins TRBV29-1 and TRBJ2-3, with TRBD1 identical over 10 bases. CDR1 and CDR2 from the germline V gene are SQVTM and ANQGSEA. The CDR3 has 14 residues. Trimming cost V 6 bases and J 3 bases; bases outside gene matches: 6. CDR3 DNA sequence: TGCAGCGTCATAAAGGGACAGGGGACAGATACGCAGTATTTT. Its protein is CSVIKGQGTDTQYF.

The chain has TRBV12-5 and TRBJ2-7, with 8 bases that match TRBD1. The V gene's germline CDR1 is LGHNT and CDR2 FRNRAP. The CDR3 length is 17 residues. The trim removed 1 base at V and 0 bases at J, leaving 8 bases unmatched. CDR3 region: CASGLASTGAVSYEQYF. The DNA for the CDR3 is TGTGCTAGTGGTTTGGCCTCGACAGGGGCCGTCTCCTACGAGCAGTACTTC.

This rearrangement joins TRBV2 to TRBJ2-1; possible D gene TRBD1, 5 bases. The V end lost 5 bases, the J end lost 8 bases, and 10 bases lay between the germline ends. Germline V lookup: CDR1 SNHLY, CDR2 FYNNEI. CDR3 length equals 12 residues. CDR3 sequence reads: CASSPTGHEQFF. The CDR3 bases are TGTGCCAGCAGTCCCACAGGTCATGAGCAGTTCTTC.

The CDR3 bases are TGTGCTAGTGTGGCAGGGGTCAGTTCGGGCACCGGGGAGCTGTTTTTT. This codes for CASVAGVSSGTGELFF. The chain uses TRBV12-5 and TRBJ2-2; a weak D match, TRBD1 (6 bases). Germline V gene data show CDR1 as LGHNT and CDR2 as FRNRAP. Trimming took 7 bases from V and 4 from J, leaving 19 bases between them. The CDR3 loop spans 16 amino acids.

The V call is TRBV7-6, the J call TRBJ2-7; possible D gene TRBD2, 6 bases. Germline V gives CDR1 SGHVS, CDR2 FNYEAQ. The CDR3 covers 14 residues. The ends were cut back, 8 bases at V and 3 bases at J, with 17 bases in the middle. The CDR3 sequence: CASSPVSGHYEQYF. As DNA, the CDR3 is TGTGCCAGCTCACCCGTAAGCGGGCACTACGAGCAGTACTTC.

The rearrangement uses TRBV6-1 and TRBJ1-2; D unresolved. The CDR3 has 14 residues. Deletions cut 1 base from V and 1 base from J, with 7 bases between. Per germline, CDR1 MNHNS and CDR2 SASEGT. CDR3 nucleotides: TGTGCCAGCAGTGAAGGTCGCAGTAACTATGGCTACACCTTC. Translating gives CASSEGRSNYGYTF.

V and J are TRBV3-1 (or the pseudogene TRBV3-2) and TRBJ2-6, with 12 bases lining up with TRBD2. Trimming removed 1 base from V and 0 bases from J; junction bases left unmatched: 7. In germline, CDR1 is LGHDT, CDR2 YNNKEL (reference sequence). The CDR3 totals 20 residues. The CDR3 bases are TGTGCCAGCAGCCAAGGGAGGTGGACTAGCGGGACCTCTGGGGCCAACGTCCTGACTTTC. Translation gives CASSQGRWTSGTSGANVLTF.

The chain has TRBV5-1 and TRBJ2-2; 7 nucleotides align to TRBD2. The germline gives CDR1 SGHRS, CDR2 YFSETQ. Trimming at V came to 0 bases and at J to 7 bases, leaving 12 bases not matched to a gene. This CDR3 is built from 17 residues. The CDR3 reads CASSLDYLAAKVGELFF. For the CDR3, the DNA is TGCGCCAGCAGCTTGGACTATCTAGCGGCAAAGGTCGGGGAGCTGTTTTTT. The full variable domain, its missing parts supplied by reference TRBV5-1 and TRBJ2-2, is KAGVTQTPRYLIKTRGQQVTLSCSPISGHRSVSWYQQTPGQGLQFLFEYFSETQRNKGNFPGRFSGRQFSNSRSEMNVSTLELGDSALYLCASSLDYLAAKVGELFFGEGSRLTVL.

The rearrangement links TRBV29-1 to TRBJ2-3; 8 bases are a match to TRBD2. Per the germline V gene, CDR1 is SQVTM and CDR2 is ANQGSEA. Trimming took 6 bases from V and 4 from J; bases not matched to a gene: 6. This CDR3 region has 13 residues. The CDR3 loop reads CSVNGGESDTQYF. CDR3 DNA: TGCAGCGTCAACGGGGGGGAGTCAGATACGCAGTATTTT.

The rearrangement joins TRBV11-2 to TRBJ1-1; D perhaps matches TRBD1 (6 bases). V lost 5 bases, J lost 2 bases, and 24 bases lay in between. Germline values: CDR1 SGHAT, CDR2 FQNNGV. The CDR3 contains 18 residues. CDR3 sequence (DNA): TGTGCCAGCAGCCCTCCGGGGTTAACCGGGACAAGAAACACTGAAGCTTTCTTT. Translating it yields CASSPPGLTGTRNTEAFF.

This chain uses TRBV5-1 with TRBJ2-5, with 9 bases aligning to TRBD1. This CDR3 is built from 15 residues. V shed 4 bases, J shed 5 bases, and the junction held 9 bases outside the gene matches. Germline CDR1 is SGHRS and CDR2 is YFSETQ. The CDR3 protein is CASSRTGVPPETQYF. The CDR3 bases are TGCGCCAGCAGCAGGACAGGGGTCCCCCCCGAGACCCAGTACTTC.

This chain joins TRBV7-9 and TRBJ1-2; 7 bases map to TRBD1. This CDR3 contains 14 residues. The junction had 6 bases not matched to a gene; V was cut back by 1 base and J by 7 bases. Germline-derived CDR1 and CDR2 are SEHNR and FQNEAQ (reference sequence). CDR3 sequence (DNA): TGTGCCAGCAGCTTAGAGGAGGGGGCAGGTGGCTACACCTTC. It yields the protein CASSLEEGAGGYTF.

The CDR3 loop reads CASTRGTSGLYEQYF. CDR3 sequence (DNA): TGTGCCAGCACTAGGGGGACTAGCGGCTTGTACGAGCAGTACTTC. The chain uses TRBV2 and TRBJ2-7; 11 positions match TRBD2. V was pared by 7 bases and J by 4 bases, with 9 bases of the junction left unmatched. The CDR3 covers 15 residues. Per the germline V gene, CDR1 is SNHLY and CDR2 is FYNNEI.

The chain combines TRBV3-1 (or the pseudogene TRBV3-2) with TRBJ2-7; TRBD2 agrees at 14 bases. This CDR3 spans 18 amino acids. Per germline, CDR1 LGHDT and CDR2 YNNKEL (reference sequence). After removal of 1 base from V and 9 bases from J, the junction contained 14 bases not matched to a gene. The CDR3 nucleotides are TGTGCCAGCAGCCAAGGACTAGCGGGAGGGCCCTCGGGGCTTGGGCAGTACTTC. Its protein is CASSQGLAGGPSGLGQYF.

This chain links TRBV3-1 (or the pseudogene TRBV3-2) with TRBJ2-2; TRBD1 might be the D (5 bases). The V end was cut by 5 bases, the J end by 6 bases, with 16 bases between. Germline V CDR1 and CDR2: LGHDT, YNNKEL (reference sequence). The CDR3 runs to 15 residues. The CDR3 region is CASSESGIVAGELFF. CDR3 bases: TGTGCCAGCAGCGAGTCAGGGATCGTCGCCGGGGAGCTGTTTTTT.